This is a list of T cell receptor beta chains from one sample in a study of blood T cells in healthy people across ages. TCRdb redid the calling of the 5' RACE reads with MiXCR, one entry per CDR3 protein. Of 540,000 or so distinct CDR3 sequences listed, less than 25% are singletons. A further study also used this sample, focusing on T cells of mothers and their children.

Sample: blood. The source of these receptors is a boy between 10 and 17 years old in good health. CDR3s include the opening cysteine and the closing phenylalanine or tryptophan. A D gene is named only where the DNA matches it firmly. Not all rows give a size; the values are once, few, many and, for expanded clones, a class.

size,V,D,length,J,CDR3,DNA
.,TRBV7-2,.,16,TRBJ2-6,CASSLYGNSGANVLTF,TGTGCCAGCAGCTTGTACGGGAACTCTGGGGCCAACGTCCTGACTTTC
few,TRBV10-2,.,14,TRBJ2-1,CASGQGVSYNEQFF,TGCGCCAGCGGCCAGGGTGTTTCCTACAATGAGCAGTTCTTC
.,TRBV15,TRBD2,18,TRBJ2-2,CATSRGTTGLAGPGELFF,TGTGCCACCAGCAGAGGGACTACGGGACTAGCGGGACCCGGGGAGCTGTTTTTT
.,TRBV7-9,.,13,TRBJ2-2,CASSFPGTGELFF,TGTGCCAGCAGCTTTCCGGGGACCGGGGAGCTGTTTTTT
.,TRBV7-2,TRBD2,19,TRBJ2-7,CASSPSTRAGGLSSYEQYF,TGTGCCAGCAGCCCCTCGACAAGAGCGGGGGGCTTGAGCTCCTACGAGCAGTACTTC
.,TRBV27,TRBD1,16,TRBJ1-1,CASSFFGDRVATEAFF,TGTGCCAGCAGTTTCTTCGGGGACAGGGTTGCTACTGAAGCTTTCTTT
few,TRBV7-9,.,17,TRBJ2-2,CASSLDYPGINTGELFF,TGTGCCAGCAGCTTAGATTATCCGGGGATTAACACCGGGGAGCTGTTTTTT
.,TRBV12-3/TRBV12-4,TRBD1,15,TRBJ2-7,CASGDSGTEPTRQYF,TGCGCCAGCGGAGATTCCGGGACAGAACCAACGAGGCAGTACTTC
.,TRBV7-2,.,15,TRBJ1-1,CASSPQQGKNTGAFF,TGTGCCAGCAGCCCTCAACAGGGAAAGAACACTGGAGCTTTCTTT
.,TRBV9,TRBD2,13,TRBJ2-5,CASSVGGGEEQYF,TGTGCCAGCAGCGTAGGGGGAGGGGAAGAGCAGTACTTC
.,TRBV7-2,TRBD1,16,TRBJ1-2,CASSLGTGAPGYGYTF,TGTGCCAGCAGCTTAGGGACAGGGGCCCCTGGCTATGGCTACACCTTC
few,TRBV7-9,.,14,TRBJ1-4,CASSLARVGEKLFF,TGTGCCAGCAGCTTAGCGAGGGTTGGGGAAAAACTGTTTTTT
.,TRBV7-9,.,16,TRBJ1-1,CASSSTAGMRNTEAFF,TGTGCCAGCAGCTCGACCGCGGGGATGCGGAACACTGAAGCTTTCTTT
few,TRBV9,.,18,TRBJ2-6,CASSVVWGTNSGANVLTF,TGTGCCAGCAGCGTAGTCTGGGGTACGAACTCTGGGGCCAACGTCCTGACTTTC
.,TRBV10-3,.,17,TRBJ2-7,CAISDREGPGDAYEQYF,TGTGCCATCAGTGATCGAGAAGGGCCTGGGGACGCCTACGAGCAGTACTTC
few,TRBV11-2,TRBD2,15,TRBJ2-1,CASSSTGGGSNEQFF,TGTGCCAGCAGCTCCACAGGAGGCGGGAGCAATGAGCAGTTCTTC
.,TRBV18,.,16,TRBJ2-1,CASSPLRGQPHNEQFF,TGTGCCAGCTCACCACTAAGAGGACAGCCCCACAATGAGCAGTTCTTC
.,TRBV5-6,TRBD2,17,TRBJ2-2,CASSPEWLAGYTGELFF,TGTGCCAGCAGCCCAGAATGGCTAGCGGGGTACACCGGGGAGCTGTTTTTT
.,TRBV20-1,TRBD2,15,TRBJ2-1,CSARDPSGTYNEQFF,TGCAGTGCTAGAGATCCTAGCGGAACCTACAATGAGCAGTTCTTC
.,TRBV12-3/TRBV12-4,TRBD1,16,TRBJ2-5,CASSLKGRGPRETQYF,TGTGCCAGCAGTTTAAAGGGCAGGGGGCCGCGGGAGACCCAGTACTTC
.,TRBV20-1,.,11,TRBJ1-5,CSASDGQPQHF,TGCAGTGCTAGTGACGGTCAGCCCCAGCATTTT
few,TRBV7-2,.,14,TRBJ2-7,CASSLSRDYYEQYF,TGTGCCAGCAGCTTATCTAGGGATTACTACGAGCAGTACTTC
.,TRBV20-1,.,14,TRBJ2-7,CSARDRLLSYEQYF,TGCAGTGCTAGAGATAGGCTACTATCCTACGAGCAGTACTTC
.,TRBV20-1,TRBD2,15,TRBJ2-3,CSAQTSGRVQDTQYF,TGCAGTGCGCAGACTAGCGGGAGGGTTCAAGATACGCAGTATTTT
.,TRBV6-2/TRBV6-3,.,15,TRBJ2-7,CASSYSSRPPYEQYF,TGTGCCAGCAGTTACTCTTCTAGACCCCCCTACGAGCAGTACTTC
.,TRBV3-1,.,13,TRBJ2-7,CASSPFAGYEQYF,TGTGCCAGCAGCCCCTTCGCCGGCTACGAGCAGTACTTC
.,TRBV2,.,13,TRBJ1-1,CASKYRENAEAFF,TGTGCCAGCAAGTACAGGGAGAACGCTGAAGCTTTCTTT
few,TRBV29-1,.,13,TRBJ1-1,CSVDGPAPGLAFF,TGCAGCGTCGATGGGCCCGCCCCCGGTCTAGCTTTCTTT
.,TRBV7-2,TRBD2,16,TRBJ2-1,CASSLDPSGGAYRWFF,TGTGCCAGCAGCTTAGATCCTAGCGGGGGGGCCTATCGTTGGTTCTTC
.,TRBV30,.,14,TRBJ2-4,CAWSLGVAKNIQYF,TGTGCCTGGAGCTTGGGAGTTGCCAAAAACATTCAGTACTTC
.,TRBV10-2,TRBD2,16,TRBJ2-5,CASSPGLAGLFGTQYF,TGCGCCAGCTCACCAGGACTAGCTGGTTTGTTCGGGACCCAGTACTTC